This entry lists 8 T cell receptor beta chains sequenced from one sample in a study of graft-versus-host responses after intestinal transplantation (dated by TCRdb to about 2021). The protocol used for the library was the immunoSEQ multiplex PCR assay. Held by TCRdb, this immuneACCESS table contains in-frame sequences only and omits some clones. Under half of the omission traces to an unresolved V gene where checked; the cause of the rest is unknown. Within this sample are just under 55,000 clones, with 91% of them counted one time only. The ten largest clones take up roughly 6% of the sample. The sequences come from PBMCs, collected about 93 weeks after intestinal transplant. Receptor source: a human patient who received an intestinal transplant, so some T cells may come from the graft donor.

The rearrangement uses TRBV7-3 and TRBJ2-1; 8 nucleotides agree with TRBD1. V trimming: 1 base; J trimming: 9 bases; junction bases outside the gene matches: 11. The CDR3 spans 16 residues. Germline V gene sequence: CDR1 SGHTA, CDR2 FQGTGA. This chain's CDR3 is CASSLSPGQVGGEQFF. For the CDR3, the DNA is TGTGCCAGCAGCTTAAGCCCGGGACAGGTAGGTGGTGAGCAGTTCTTC.

The chain employs TRBV5-1 and TRBJ1-5; possibly TRBD1 for D (5 bases). V shed 7 bases and J shed 4 bases, with 15 bases lying between them. Germline CDR1 and CDR2: SGHRS and YFSETQ. This CDR3 is 14 amino acids long. The CDR3 spells CASAPGGGNQPQHF. CDR3 DNA sequence: TGCGCCAGCGCCCCCGGGGGGGGAAATCAGCCCCAGCATTTT.

This sequence joins TRBV29-1 and TRBJ2-5, with D unresolved. The CDR3 covers 12 residues. V was pared by 4 bases and J by 2 bases, with 8 bases between. CDR1 is SQVTM and CDR2 is ANQGSEA in the germline V gene. As DNA, the CDR3 is TGCAGCGTTGTCAGGAATCAAGAGACCCAGTACTTC. Protein sequence: CSVVRNQETQYF. The full variable domain, with the rest looked up from reference TRBV29-1 and TRBJ2-5, is SAVISQKPSRDICQRGTSLTIQCQVDSQVTMMFWYRQQPGQSLTLIATANQGSEATYESGFVIDKFPISRPNLTFSTLTVSNMSPEDSSIYLCSVVRNQETQYFGPGTRLLVL.

The V gene is TRBV4-1, the J gene TRBJ1-2; D possibly corresponds to TRBD1 (6 bases). Germline V gene lookup returns CDR1 MGHRA and CDR2 YSYEKL. The germline V and J ends were trimmed by 1 base and 3 bases, with 18 bases remaining between them. The CDR3 contains 17 residues. CDR3 sequence reads: CASSQGVTGWKYYGYTF. CDR3 DNA: TGCGCCAGCAGCCAAGGAGTAACAGGGTGGAAGTACTATGGCTACACCTTC.

The chain links TRBV13 to TRBJ2-3; 7 nucleotides agree with TRBD2. V lost 3 bases and J lost 0; bases outside the gene matches: 3. Per the germline V gene, CDR1 is PRHDT and CDR2 is FYEKMQ (reference sequence). This CDR3 region has 15 residues. The CDR3 DNA follows: TGTGCCAGCAGCTTTCGGACTAGGAGCACAGATACGCAGTATTTT. Translation gives CASSFRTRSTDTQYF.

The rearrangement links TRBV5-1 to TRBJ2-1; 7 bases line up with TRBD1. V shed 4 bases and J 15 bases; nucleotides not matched to a gene: 13. Germline CDR1 is SGHRS and CDR2 is YFSETQ. The CDR3 extends over 13 amino acids. CDR3 amino acids: CASSLGDRVGWFF. CDR3 nucleotides: TGCGCCAGCAGCCTCGGAGACAGGGTGGGGTGGTTCTTC.

This clone was recorded only once. The chain links TRBV30 to TRBJ1-2, with D unclear. Germline-derived CDR1 and CDR2 are GTSNPN and SVGIG (reference sequence). The CDR3 totals 13 residues. The germline V and J ends were trimmed by 0 bases and 4 bases, with 9 bases remaining between them. The DNA of the CDR3 is TGTGCCTGGAGTGTAGCACAGTTCTATGGCTACACCTTC. Its translation is CAWSVAQFYGYTF.

The chain combines TRBV19 with TRBJ1-2; 7 bases align to TRBD1. This CDR3 is built from 15 residues. The V and J ends lost 5 bases and 1 base, in that order; junction bases with no gene match: 7. CDR1 LNHDA and CDR2 SQIVND come from the germline V gene (reference sequence). CDR3 in amino acids: CASSASDRYNYGYTF. CDR3 nucleotide sequence: TGTGCCAGTAGTGCCTCGGACAGGTATAACTATGGCTACACCTTC.